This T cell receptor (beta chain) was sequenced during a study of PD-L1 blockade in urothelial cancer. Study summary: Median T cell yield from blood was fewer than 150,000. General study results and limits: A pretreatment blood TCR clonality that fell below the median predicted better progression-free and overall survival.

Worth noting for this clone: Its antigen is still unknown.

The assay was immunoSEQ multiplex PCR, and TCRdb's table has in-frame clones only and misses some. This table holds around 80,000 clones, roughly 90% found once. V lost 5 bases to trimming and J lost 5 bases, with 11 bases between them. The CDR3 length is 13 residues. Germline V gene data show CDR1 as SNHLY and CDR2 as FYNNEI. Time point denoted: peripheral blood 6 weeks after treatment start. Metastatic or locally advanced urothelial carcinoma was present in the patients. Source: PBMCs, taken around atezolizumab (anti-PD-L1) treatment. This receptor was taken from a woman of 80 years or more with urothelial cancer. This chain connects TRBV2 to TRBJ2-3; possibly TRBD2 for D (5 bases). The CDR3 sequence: CASSTLGGDTQYF. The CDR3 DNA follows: TGTGCCAGCAGTACACTAGGAGGAGATACGCAGTATTTT.